The source of this T cell receptor beta chain is a study of metastatic and nonmetastatic thyroid tumors. Study-wide context: Repertoires of blood and of tissue (tumor or nodule) from malignant and benign thyroid patients were compared. Points from the study as a whole: TCR beta diversity was reportedly significantly higher in malignant thyroid tumors than benign nodules, in blood and tumor.

The V and J ends lost 2 bases and 8 bases respectively, with 12 bases between them. Germline V gene lookup returns CDR1 SGHNT and CDR2 YENEEA. The length of the CDR3 is 13 residues. Per the study methods: Clinicopathological groups supplied CDR3 differences that were used to build a distant-metastasis classifier for papillary thyroid cancer. TCRdb reprocessed the PCR reads via MiXCR. The V and J calls reflect TCRdb's pipeline rather than the authors' work. The sample has around 50,000 clones, around 21% seen once. Treatment of any kind had been given to no patient before thyroid surgery. The sample holds many counts of this clone. Antigen: not known.

This chain joins TRBV11-3 and TRBJ1-2; D gene unclear. Sequenced material: blood. The receptor was isolated from a male donor with papillary thyroid cancer or a benign thyroid nodule (not recorded which). Some clones in this sample may be carry-over from other donors' samples. The CDR3 DNA reads TGTGCCAGCAGCTTACGAGGGCGGCCCGGCTACACCTTC. Amino acids: CASSLRGRPGYTF.